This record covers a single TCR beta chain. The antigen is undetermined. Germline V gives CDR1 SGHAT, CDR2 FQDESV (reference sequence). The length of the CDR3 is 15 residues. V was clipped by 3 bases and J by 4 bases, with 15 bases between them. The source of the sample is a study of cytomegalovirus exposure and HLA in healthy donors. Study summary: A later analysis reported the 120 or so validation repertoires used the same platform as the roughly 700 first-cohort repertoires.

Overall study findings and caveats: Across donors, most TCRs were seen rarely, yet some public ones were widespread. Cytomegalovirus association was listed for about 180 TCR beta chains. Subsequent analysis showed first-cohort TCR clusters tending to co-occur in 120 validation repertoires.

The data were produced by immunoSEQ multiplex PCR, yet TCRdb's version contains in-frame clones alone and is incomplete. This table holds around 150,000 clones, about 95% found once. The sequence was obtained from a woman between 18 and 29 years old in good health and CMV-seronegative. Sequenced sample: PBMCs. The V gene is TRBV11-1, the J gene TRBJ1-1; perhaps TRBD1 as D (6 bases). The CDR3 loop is CASSFKRGGGTEAFF. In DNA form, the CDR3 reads TGTGCCAGCAGCTTCAAAAGGGGAGGGGGCACTGAAGCTTTCTTT. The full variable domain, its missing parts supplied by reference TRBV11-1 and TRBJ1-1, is EAEVAQSPRYKITEKSQAVAFWCDPISGHATLYWYRQILGQGPELLVQFQDESVVDDSQLPKDRFSAERLKGVDSTLKIQPAELGDSAMYLCASSFKRGGGTEAFFGQGTRLTVV.